A single sample is the source of the 16 T cell receptor beta chains below, sequenced in a study of shared clonotypes between healthy human individuals (dated by TCRdb to the early 2020s). Library generation was performed with the immunoSEQ multiplex PCR assay. This immuneACCESS table, as held by TCRdb, lists in-frame sequences with V and J called but not all clones. Of the missing ones, under half trace to an unresolved V gene in checked studies; the others have no known cause. The sample table holds more than 550,000 clones, of which around 90% were seen once. Approximately 35% of the sample is held by the ten biggest clonotypes. Sequenced: memory CD8+ T cells from PBMCs. The cell subset or site label on this specimen signifies: CD45RO+ cells pooled with CCR7-negative TemRA cells. The origin of the receptors is a man younger than 35 in good health. Some clones in this sample may be carry-over from other donors' samples.

The rearrangement uses TRBV27 and TRBJ1-1; maybe TRBD1 (5 bases). This CDR3 comprises 17 residues. Germline assignment: CDR1 MNHEY and CDR2 SMNVEV (reference sequence). The V gene lost 5 bases and the J gene lost 0 bases, with 19 bases spanning the gap. In DNA form, the CDR3 reads TGTGCCAGCAGTCCAGCCCGGGACGGACTAATGAACACTGAAGCTTTCTTT. Protein sequence: CASSPARDGLMNTEAFF.

This chain uses TRBV10-2 with TRBJ2-7; TRBD1 matches 7 bases. This CDR3 region has 13 residues. Unmatched junction bases numbered 6, after V lost 6 bases and J lost 4 bases. Germline V gene data show CDR1 as WSHSY and CDR2 as SAAADI. CDR3 nucleotide sequence: TGCGCCAGCAGCCCGGGACAGAGGTACGAGCAGTACTTC. Protein sequence: CASSPGQRYEQYF.

This chain joins TRBV4-1 and TRBJ2-7; 12 bases match TRBD2. Germline V gives CDR1 MGHRA, CDR2 YSYEKL. Unmatched junction bases numbered 10, after V lost 1 base and J lost 6 bases. The CDR3 is 17 residues long. CDR3 protein: CASSQAPPGLAGSEQYF. For the CDR3, the DNA is TGCGCCAGCAGCCAAGCTCCACCGGGACTAGCGGGCAGCGAGCAGTACTTC.

The chain joins TRBV7-8 to TRBJ1-2; D not certain. The CDR3 sequence is 14 residues long. The V end lost 4 bases, the J end lost 7 bases, and 16 bases lay between the germline ends. Germline V gene sequence: CDR1 SGHVS, CDR2 FQNEAQ. Written as DNA, the CDR3 is TGTGCCAGCAGCTACGGAGAGGAGGCCTTTGGCTACACCTTC. The encoded protein is CASSYGEEAFGYTF.

The CDR3 DNA reads as TGTGCCAGCAGCTTTGGTCCTAGCGGGAGGGATGAGCAGTTCTTC. It yields the protein CASSFGPSGRDEQFF. This chain joins TRBV5-4 and TRBJ2-1; 12 nucleotides align to TRBD2. V was clipped by 2 bases and J by 8 bases; unmatched bases: 5. Looked up from germline, CDR1 is SGHNT and CDR2 is YYREEE (reference sequence). This CDR3 has 15 amino acids.

Note on this clone: At the DNA level, this CDR3 is encoded by other sequences in the same sample as well. The genes are TRBV27 and TRBJ2-2; no firm D call. From germline, CDR1 is MNHEY and CDR2 SMNVEV (reference sequence). V lost 2 bases, J lost 6 bases, and 7 bases lay in between. This CDR3 contains 13 residues. As DNA, the CDR3 is TGTGCCAGCAGTTTAACACGGGCCGGGGAGCTGTTTTTT. This translates into CASSLTRAGELFF.

V is TRBV27 and J is TRBJ2-1; 7 bases agree with TRBD1. V trimming: 3 bases; J trimming: 1 base; junction bases outside the gene matches: 9. In germline, CDR1 is MNHEY, CDR2 SMNVEV (reference sequence). This CDR3 has 17 residues. The chain's CDR3 is CASSFPPGQLSYNEQFF. The CDR3 bases are TGTGCCAGCAGTTTTCCGCCGGGACAGCTTTCCTACAATGAGCAGTTCTTC.

The chain joins TRBV5-1 to TRBJ2-7; D uncertain. With 0 bases removed from V and 3 bases from J, the gap between germline ends came to 10 bases. The germline V gene encodes CDR1 SGHRS and CDR2 YFSETQ. The CDR3 loop spans 14 amino acids. The CDR3 protein is CASSLDIADYEQYF. As DNA, the CDR3 is TGCGCCAGCAGCTTGGATATTGCGGACTACGAGCAGTACTTC.

The chain employs TRBV2 and TRBJ2-1; 10 bases agree with TRBD1. CDR3 size: 16 residues. The trim removed 5 bases at V and 4 bases at J, leaving 8 bases unmatched. Germline V gives CDR1 SNHLY, CDR2 FYNNEI. The CDR3 spells CASSRTGGLVYNEQFF. The CDR3 nucleotides read TGTGCCAGCAGTCGGACAGGGGGACTAGTATACAATGAGCAGTTCTTC.

The chain recombines TRBV5-5 with TRBJ2-7; D might be TRBD2 (7 bases). Germline V CDR1 and CDR2: SGHKS, YYEKEE (reference sequence). Trimming cost V 5 bases and J 6 bases, with 9 bases left between them. CDR3 length: 11 residues. For the CDR3, the DNA is TGTGCCAGCAGTAGGGGGGGCGAGCAGTACTTC. Its translation is CASSRGGEQYF.

The CDR3 sequence is CASSLIPATYNEQFF. CDR3 nucleotide sequence: TGTGCCAGCAGCTTAATTCCGGCCACCTACAATGAGCAGTTCTTC. V is TRBV9 and J is TRBJ2-1; the D is unclear. CDR3 length equals 15 residues. Trimming removed 4 bases from V and 2 bases from J, with 13 bases in between. Germline values: CDR1 SGDLS, CDR2 YYNGEE.

This chain uses TRBV18 with TRBJ2-5; 9 bases map to TRBD2. V gave up 0 bases and J gave up 5 bases; unmatched junction bases: 13. The length of the CDR3 is 18 residues. Per the germline V gene, CDR1 is KGHSH and CDR2 is LQKENI. This chain's CDR3 is CASSPPFLAGMRGETQYF. In DNA, the CDR3 is TGTGCCAGCTCACCACCTTTTCTAGCGGGAATGAGAGGGGAGACCCAGTACTTC.

The chain combines TRBV15 with TRBJ2-5; 13 bases are a match to TRBD2. V shed 3 bases and J 5 bases; nucleotides not matched to a gene: 6. This CDR3 is 16 amino acids long. The germline gives CDR1 LNHNV, CDR2 YYDKDF (reference sequence). CDR3 sequence (DNA): TGTGCCACCAGCAGGGCGACTAGCGGGAGGCTGGAGACCCAGTACTTC. Translating gives CATSRATSGRLETQYF.

In its sample, this clone was seen many times. The rearrangement links TRBV5-8 to TRBJ1-5, with 7 bases aligning to TRBD1. V lost 4 bases, J lost 5 bases, and 6 bases stayed unmatched. The CDR3 runs to 14 residues. Per the germline V gene, CDR1 is SGHTS and CDR2 is YDEGEE. CDR3 loop: CASSRGQEYQPQHF. In nucleotides, the CDR3 is TGTGCCAGCAGCAGAGGACAGGAGTATCAGCCCCAGCATTTT. The complete variable domain, with remaining parts taken from reference TRBV5-8 and TRBJ1-5, reads EAGVTQSPTHLIKTRGQQATLRCSPISGHTSVYWYQQALGLGLQFLLWYDEGEERNRGNFPPRFSGRQFPNYSSELNVNALELEDSALYLCASSRGQEYQPQHFGDGTRLSIL.

This clone was detected once. The chain joins TRBV18 to TRBJ2-1; 11 nucleotides align to TRBD2. In germline, CDR1 is KGHSH, CDR2 LQKENI. The CDR3 loop spans 15 amino acids. Trimming removed 0 bases from V and 13 bases from J; junction bases left unmatched: 8. CDR3 region: CASSPPTSGNGLQFF. DNA for the CDR3: TGTGCCAGCTCACCACCGACTAGCGGGAATGGGCTTCAGTTCTTC.

Written as DNA, the CDR3 is TGTGCCAGCAGCGTACTTCGGACAGATACGCAGTATTTT. It specifies CASSVLRTDTQYF. The chain recombines TRBV9 with TRBJ2-3; D is ambiguous. Between the trimmed V and J ends, which lost 1 base and 3 bases, there was a span of 6 bases. The CDR3 spans 13 residues. Per the germline V gene, CDR1 is SGDLS and CDR2 is YYNGEE.